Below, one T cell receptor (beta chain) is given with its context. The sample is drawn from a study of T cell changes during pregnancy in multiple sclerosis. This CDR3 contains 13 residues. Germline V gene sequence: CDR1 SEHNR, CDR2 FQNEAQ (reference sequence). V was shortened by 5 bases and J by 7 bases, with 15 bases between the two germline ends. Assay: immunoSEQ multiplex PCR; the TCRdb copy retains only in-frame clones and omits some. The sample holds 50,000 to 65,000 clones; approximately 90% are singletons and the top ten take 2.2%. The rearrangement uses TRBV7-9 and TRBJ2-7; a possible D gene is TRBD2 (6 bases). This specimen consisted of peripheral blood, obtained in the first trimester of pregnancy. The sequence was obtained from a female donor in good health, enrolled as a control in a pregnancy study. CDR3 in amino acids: CASSQAGRGEQYF. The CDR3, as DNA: TGTGCCAGCAGCCAAGCGGGTCGTGGTGAGCAGTACTTC.